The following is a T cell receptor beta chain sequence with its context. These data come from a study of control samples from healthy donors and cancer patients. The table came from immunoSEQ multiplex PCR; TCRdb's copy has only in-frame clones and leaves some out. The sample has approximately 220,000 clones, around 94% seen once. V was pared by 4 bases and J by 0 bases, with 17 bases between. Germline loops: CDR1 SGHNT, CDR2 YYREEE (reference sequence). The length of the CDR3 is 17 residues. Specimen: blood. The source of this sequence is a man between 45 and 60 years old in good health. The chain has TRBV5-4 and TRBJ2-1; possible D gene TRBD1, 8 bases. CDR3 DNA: TGTGCCAGCAGCCCGGCTACAGGGGGGGGCTCCTACAATGAGCAGTTCTTC. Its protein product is CASSPATGGGSYNEQFF.